The 31 T cell receptor beta chains below were found in one sample sequenced in a study of blood T cell repertoires in COVID-19. Libraries were prepared by immunoSEQ multiplex PCR; TCRdb keeps only in-frame clonotypes and omits some of them. The data hold around 230,000 clones, with over 75% observed a single time. Material: peripheral blood. The receptor set was obtained from a man aged 50 to 60 with COVID-19, enrolled during active disease.

The chain carries TRBV2 and TRBJ2-1, with 7 bases matching TRBD1. This CDR3 is built from 14 residues. After removal of 8 bases from V and 7 bases from J, the junction contained 11 bases not matched to a gene. CDR1 is SNHLY and CDR2 is FYNNEI in the germline V gene. The CDR3 loop is CASGIDRVANEQFF. In DNA form, the CDR3 reads TGTGCCAGCGGGATCGACAGGGTGGCTAATGAGCAGTTCTTC. Based on the CDR3 plus reference TRBV2 and TRBJ2-1, the full variable domain is EPEVTQTPSHQVTQMGQEVILRCVPISNHLYFYWYRQILGQKVEFLVSFYNNEISEKSEIFDDQFSVERPDGSNFTLKIRSTKLEDSAMYFCASGIDRVANEQFFGPGTRLTVL.

This chain uses TRBV7-9 with TRBJ2-5; D gene ambiguous. CDR1 is SEHNR, CDR2 FQNEAQ, per germline (reference sequence). V was shortened by 3 bases and J by 2 bases, with 7 bases between the two germline ends. The CDR3 extends over 13 amino acids. CDR3 coding DNA: TGTGCCAGCAGCTTTCCGGTTCAAGAGACCCAGTACTTC. Encoded protein: CASSFPVQETQYF.

The chain combines TRBV5-6 with TRBJ2-1; TRBD2 agrees at 8 bases. The V gene's germline CDR1 is SGHDT and CDR2 YYEEEE. V lost 1 base, J lost 2 bases, and 2 bases stayed unmatched. This CDR3 comprises 15 residues. CDR3 nucleotides: TGTGCCAGCAGCTTGTGGCGGGGGGCCTACAATGAGCAGTTCTTC. Amino acid sequence: CASSLWRGAYNEQFF.

This chain links TRBV27 with TRBJ1-6; no reliable D call. Germline CDR1 reads MNHEY; CDR2 reads SMNVEV (reference sequence). This CDR3 region has 15 residues. V gave up 3 bases and J gave up 6 bases, with 12 bases separating them. In DNA, the CDR3 is TGTGCCAGCAGTTTCCAGAATTTTATTAATTCACCCCTCCACTTT. This translates into CASSFQNFINSPLHF.

The sample holds a few counts of this clone. The chain carries TRBV3-1 (or the pseudogene TRBV3-2) and TRBJ1-1, with TRBD1 matching over 7 bases. The J segment lost 5 bases and the V segment lost 1 base, leaving 7 bases of the junction unmatched. The CDR3 covers 15 residues. Germline V CDR1 and CDR2: LGHDT, YNNKEL (reference sequence). CDR3 in amino acids: CASSQGQGEITEAFF. The CDR3 coding sequence is TGTGCCAGCAGCCAAGGGCAGGGGGAAATAACTGAAGCTTTCTTT.

The J gene is TRBJ1-2, the V gene TRBV7-3; TRBD1 matches 7 bases. CDR1 and CDR2 from the germline V gene are SGHTA and FQGTGA. Trimming took 6 bases from V and 0 from J; bases not matched to a gene: 7. This CDR3 spans 15 amino acids. CDR3 sequence (DNA): TGTGCCAGCAGTTGGGCAGGGGGAACTAACTATGGCTACACCTTC. It translates to CASSWAGGTNYGYTF.

The chain combines TRBV15 with TRBJ1-2; possibly TRBD1 for D (5 bases). This CDR3 region has 14 residues. Germline lookup yields CDR1 LNHNV and CDR2 YYDKDF (reference sequence). Trimming removed 5 bases from V and 6 bases from J, with 16 bases in between. Here the CDR3 reads CATSHQGLGDGYTF. The CDR3 DNA reads TGTGCCACCAGCCACCAGGGCCTTGGGGATGGCTACACCTTC. Complete variable domain (other parts from reference TRBV15 and TRBJ1-2): DAMVIQNPRYQVTQFGKPVTLSCSQTLNHNVMYWYQQKSSQAPKLLFHYYDKDFNNEADTPDNFQSRRPNTSFCFLDIRSPGLGDTAMYLCATSHQGLGDGYTFGSGTRLTVV.

The chain joins TRBV6-1 to TRBJ1-3; possible D gene TRBD1, 5 bases. The germline V gene encodes CDR1 MNHNS and CDR2 SASEGT. The germline V and J ends were trimmed by 2 bases and 3 bases, with 14 bases remaining between them. This CDR3 is 16 amino acids long. The CDR3 sequence is CASSEIETGYGNTIYF. In DNA form, the CDR3 reads TGTGCCAGCAGTGAAATAGAAACAGGCTATGGAAACACCATATATTTT.

V usage is TRBV7-2 and J usage is TRBJ2-3, with 9 bases that match TRBD1. From germline, CDR1 is SGHTA and CDR2 FQGNSA. This CDR3 region has 17 residues. With V trimmed by 2 bases and J by 0 bases, 6 bases remained unmatched. The CDR3 nucleotides are TGTGCCAGCAGCTTATCCGGGACAGGGATCAGCACAGATACGCAGTATTTT. As protein: CASSLSGTGISTDTQYF.

The gene calls are TRBV5-1 and TRBJ2-3; 14 bases fit TRBD2. Per the germline V gene, CDR1 is SGHRS and CDR2 is YFSETQ. With 4 bases clipped from V and 8 bases from J, the junction kept 9 bases outside the gene matches. This CDR3 has 16 residues. This chain's CDR3 is CASSVLTSGGAGTQYF. CDR3 coding DNA: TGCGCCAGCAGCGTACTGACTAGCGGGGGGGCAGGTACGCAGTATTTT.

The CDR3 reads CASSREAAGTIQYF. The CDR3 DNA follows: TGCGCCAGCAGCCGGGAGGCGGCAGGCACCATTCAGTACTTC. V and J are TRBV5-1 and TRBJ2-4, with 7 bases aligning to TRBD2. V was clipped by 4 bases and J by 9 bases; unmatched bases: 10. The CDR3 is 14 amino acids. Germline CDR1 reads SGHRS; CDR2 reads YFSETQ.

CDR3 coding DNA: TGTGCCAGCAGCCAACAGGGGAATAATTCACCCCTCCACTTT. Residues: CASSQQGNNSPLHF. The V gene is TRBV5-4, the J gene TRBJ1-6, with 7 bases matching TRBD1. V lost 4 bases and J lost 5; bases outside the gene matches: 3. The CDR3 sequence is 14 residues long. Germline values: CDR1 SGHNT, CDR2 YYREEE (reference sequence). The variable domain in full, with the rest retrieved from reference TRBV5-4 and TRBJ1-6, is ETGVTQSPTHLIKTRGQQVTLRCSSQSGHNTVSWYQQALGQGPQFIFQYYREEENGRGNFPPRFSGLQFPNYSSELNVNALELDDSALYLCASSQQGNNSPLHFGNGTRLTVT.

V gene TRBV6-6 combines with J gene TRBJ1-5; TRBD1 matches 10 bases. This CDR3 has 15 amino acids. J lost 6 bases, V lost 6 bases, and 8 bases had no gene match. Germline V CDR1 and CDR2: MNHNY, SVGAGI (reference sequence). The CDR3, as DNA: TGTGCCAGCAGCTCCTGGGACAGGGGAGGTCAGCCCCAGCATTTT. Amino acids: CASSSWDRGGQPQHF.

The chain is built from TRBV2 and TRBJ1-5; 7 positions agree with TRBD1. The trim removed 4 bases at V and 4 bases at J, leaving 7 bases unmatched. There are 15 residues in the CDR3. In germline, CDR1 is SNHLY, CDR2 FYNNEI. The CDR3 nucleotides are TGTGCCAGCAGTGGCGGACAGGTCGTGAATCAGCCCCAGCATTTT. This encodes CASSGGQVVNQPQHF.

The rearrangement joins TRBV27 to TRBJ2-7; the match to TRBD2 covers 10 bases. V trimming: 5 bases; J trimming: 7 bases; junction bases outside the gene matches: 5. Germline CDR1 MNHEY, CDR2 SMNVEV (reference sequence). This CDR3 region has 13 residues. CDR3 bases: TGTGCCAGCAGTCCTAGCGGGGGCGGTGAGCAGTACTTC. Residues: CASSPSGGGEQYF.

The V gene is TRBV2, the J gene TRBJ2-5; no clear D. The CDR3 length is 14 residues. Germline assignment: CDR1 SNHLY and CDR2 FYNNEI. Trimming removed 6 bases at V and 5 bases at J, with 16 bases between. DNA for the CDR3: TGTGCCAGCAGCCCAACCCGCGCACGGGAGACCCAGTACTTC. This gives the protein CASSPTRARETQYF.

Comments on this clone: The sample contains more than one DNA sequence encoding this CDR3. The CDR3 DNA reads as TGTGCCAGCAGCCCGCGGGGCTACGAGCAGTACTTC. Translated, it gives CASSPRGYEQYF. The chain couples TRBV7-9 to TRBJ2-7, with D perhaps matching TRBD2 (6 bases). The length of the CDR3 is 12 residues. Trimming removed 5 bases at V and 3 bases at J, with 8 bases between. CDR1 and CDR2 (germline): SEHNR, FQNEAQ (reference sequence).

The chain combines TRBV7-8 with TRBJ2-7, with 10 bases that match TRBD2. Germline CDR1 and CDR2: SGHVS and FQNEAQ. After removal of 1 base from V and 4 bases from J, the junction contained 4 bases not matched to a gene. The CDR3 has 15 amino acids. The CDR3 DNA sequence: TGTGCCAGCAGCTTAGGGAGCGGGGGGGTATACGAGCAGTACTTC. This codes for CASSLGSGGVYEQYF.

This clone was counted a few times. The V call is TRBV28, the J call TRBJ1-1; 8 nucleotides agree with TRBD1. Germline V CDR1 and CDR2: MDHEN, SYDVKM. The V segment lost 6 bases and the J segment 5 bases; nucleotides outside the gene matches: 5. CDR3 size: 13 residues. Written as DNA, the CDR3 is TGTGCCAGCAGGAGAACAGGGGGTACTGAAGCTTTCTTT. Encoded protein: CASRRTGGTEAFF. Looking up the rest from reference TRBV28 and TRBJ1-1 gives the full variable domain: DVKVTQSSRYLVKRTGEKVFLECVQDMDHENMFWYRQDPGLGLRLIYFSYDVKMKEKGDIPEGYSVSREKKERFSLILESASTNQTSMYLCASRRTGGTEAFFGQGTRLTVV.

The rearrangement joins TRBV29-1 to TRBJ2-5; D may be TRBD1 (6 bases). Germline V gene sequence: CDR1 SQVTM, CDR2 ANQGSEA. The V end was cut by 6 bases, the J end by 5 bases, with 13 bases between. The CDR3 contains 12 residues. DNA of the CDR3: TGCAGCGTAAGCAGGGGAACTGAGACCCAGTACTTC. It specifies CSVSRGTETQYF.

The chain couples TRBV15 to TRBJ2-3; 8 positions match TRBD1. Per the germline V gene, CDR1 is LNHNV and CDR2 is YYDKDF (reference sequence). The CDR3 sequence is 17 residues long. Trimming removed 1 base from V and 2 bases from J; junction bases left unmatched: 8. The CDR3 reads CATSRGGQVRATDTQYF. The CDR3 DNA is TGTGCCACCAGCAGAGGGGGACAGGTTCGAGCCACAGATACGCAGTATTTT.

The J gene is TRBJ2-3, the V gene TRBV10-3; TRBD1 matches at 7 bases. Germline CDR1 and CDR2: ENHRY and SYGVKD. The length of the CDR3 is 13 residues. After removal of 5 bases from V and 4 bases from J, the junction contained 3 bases not matched to a gene. In DNA, the CDR3 is TGTGCCATCAGTATCGGACAGGCAGATACGCAGTATTTT. It is translated as CAISIGQADTQYF.

This chain links TRBV12-3 or TRBV12-4 with TRBJ1-5, with TRBD1 as a possible D gene (5 bases). The CDR3 length is 13 residues. Trimming took 2 bases from V and 7 from J, leaving 9 bases between them. The CDR3 loop reads CASSLSQGQPQHF. As DNA, the CDR3 is TGTGCCAGCAGTTTATCGCAGGGACAGCCCCAGCATTTT.

The chain joins TRBV7-2 to TRBJ2-5; the match to TRBD1 covers 9 bases. CDR1 SGHTA and CDR2 FQGNSA come from the germline V gene. The CDR3 length is 14 residues. V gave up 5 bases and J gave up 5 bases; unmatched junction bases: 6. The CDR3 region is CASSLNRGPETQYF. The DNA for the CDR3 is TGTGCCAGCAGCCTCAACAGGGGGCCGGAGACCCAGTACTTC. Supplemented by reference TRBV7-2 and TRBJ2-5, the full variable domain reads GAGVSQSPSNKVTEKGKDVELRCDPISGHTALYWYRQSLGQGLEFLIYFQGNSAPDKSGLPSDRFSAERTGGSVSTLTIQRTQQEDSAVYLCASSLNRGPETQYFGPGTRLLVL.

Only a few counts were recorded for this clone. The V call is TRBV4-3, the J call TRBJ2-7; a weak D match, TRBD2 (5 bases). V lost 1 base, J lost 1 base, and 8 bases lay in between. The CDR3 runs to 14 residues. From germline, CDR1 is LGHNA and CDR2 YSLEER. For the CDR3, the DNA is TGCGCCAGCAGCCAAGGCCTAGCATCCTACGAGCAGTACTTC. Protein product: CASSQGLASYEQYF.

This clone has a single count. This chain joins TRBV30 and TRBJ1-1, with D maybe TRBD1 (6 bases). V was trimmed by 5 bases and J by 5 bases, leaving 12 bases between them. This CDR3 is built from 12 residues. The germline V gene has CDR1 GTSNPN and CDR2 SVGIG (reference sequence). Here the CDR3 DNA reads TGTGCCTGGGACAGGTCGAGGACTGAAGCTTTCTTT. Protein: CAWDRSRTEAFF.

The rearrangement links TRBV19 to TRBJ1-6; TRBD1 matches at 10 bases. This CDR3 has 16 amino acids. Germline V gives CDR1 LNHDA, CDR2 SQIVND (reference sequence). V trimming: 4 bases; J trimming: 7 bases; junction bases outside the gene matches: 7. As DNA, the CDR3 is TGTGCCAGTAGTACCCAGGGACAGGGGATAAATTCACCCCTCCACTTT. Translation gives CASSTQGQGINSPLHF.

J is TRBJ1-2 and V is TRBV7-8, with 10 bases fitting TRBD1. CDR3 size: 17 residues. The germline gives CDR1 SGHVS, CDR2 FQNEAQ. The ends lost 2 bases at V and 0 bases at J; junction bases unmatched: 6. The CDR3 coding sequence is TGTGCCAGCAGCTTAATGACAGGGGGCCAAGCTAACTATGGCTACACCTTC. Protein product: CASSLMTGGQANYGYTF.

This clone was seen a single time. CDR3 protein: CASSTRTRYGYTF. The CDR3 DNA sequence: TGTGCCAGCAGCACACGGACACGCTATGGCTACACCTTC. The chain carries TRBV13 and TRBJ1-2; the D gene is possibly TRBD1 (5 bases). V was pared by 5 bases and J by 4 bases, with 11 bases between. Germline V gives CDR1 PRHDT, CDR2 FYEKMQ (reference sequence). The CDR3 length is 13 residues.

V gene TRBV7-2 combines with J gene TRBJ2-7; 7 nucleotides align to TRBD1. Per germline, CDR1 SGHTA and CDR2 FQGNSA. This CDR3 is 16 amino acids long. With 5 bases clipped from V and 2 bases from J, the junction kept 12 bases outside the gene matches. CDR3 sequence: CASSDNRRTGTYEQYF. CDR3 sequence (DNA): TGTGCCAGCAGCGACAACCGCCGGACAGGTACCTACGAGCAGTACTTC.

V is TRBV5-1 and J is TRBJ2-6; possible D gene TRBD2, 5 bases. The CDR3 is 16 amino acids. The V end was cut by 2 bases, the J end by 0 bases, with 9 bases between. In germline, CDR1 is SGHRS, CDR2 YFSETQ. The CDR3 loop reads CASSLRELSGANVLTF. CDR3 in DNA: TGCGCCAGCAGCTTACGGGAACTCTCTGGGGCCAACGTCCTGACTTTC. The complete variable domain, with remaining parts taken from reference TRBV5-1 and TRBJ2-6, reads KAGVTQTPRYLIKTRGQQVTLSCSPISGHRSVSWYQQTPGQGLQFLFEYFSETQRNKGNFPGRFSGRQFSNSRSEMNVSTLELGDSALYLCASSLRELSGANVLTFGAGSRLTVL.